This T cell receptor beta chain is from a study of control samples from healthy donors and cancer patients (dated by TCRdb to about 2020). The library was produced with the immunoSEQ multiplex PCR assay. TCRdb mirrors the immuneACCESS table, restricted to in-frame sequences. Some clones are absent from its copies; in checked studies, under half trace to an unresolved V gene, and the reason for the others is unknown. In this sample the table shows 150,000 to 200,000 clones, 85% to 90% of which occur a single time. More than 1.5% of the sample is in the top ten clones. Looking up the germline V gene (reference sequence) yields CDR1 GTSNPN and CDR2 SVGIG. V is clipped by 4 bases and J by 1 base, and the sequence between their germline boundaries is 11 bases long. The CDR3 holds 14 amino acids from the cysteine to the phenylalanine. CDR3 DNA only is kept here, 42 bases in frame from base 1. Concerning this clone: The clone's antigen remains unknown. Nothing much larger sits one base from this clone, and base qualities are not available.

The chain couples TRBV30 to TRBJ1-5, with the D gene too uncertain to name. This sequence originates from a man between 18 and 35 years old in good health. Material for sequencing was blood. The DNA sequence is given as TGTGCCTGGACTTCAGGCGCGAGCAATCAGCCCCAGCATTTT. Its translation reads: CAWTSGASNQPQHF. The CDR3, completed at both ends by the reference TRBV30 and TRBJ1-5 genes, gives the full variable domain SQTIHQWPATLVQPVGSPLSLECTVEGTSNPNLYWYRQAAGRGLQLLFYSVGIGQISSEVPQNLSASRPQDRQFILSSKKLLLSDSGFYLCAWTSGASNQPQHFGDGTRLSIL.